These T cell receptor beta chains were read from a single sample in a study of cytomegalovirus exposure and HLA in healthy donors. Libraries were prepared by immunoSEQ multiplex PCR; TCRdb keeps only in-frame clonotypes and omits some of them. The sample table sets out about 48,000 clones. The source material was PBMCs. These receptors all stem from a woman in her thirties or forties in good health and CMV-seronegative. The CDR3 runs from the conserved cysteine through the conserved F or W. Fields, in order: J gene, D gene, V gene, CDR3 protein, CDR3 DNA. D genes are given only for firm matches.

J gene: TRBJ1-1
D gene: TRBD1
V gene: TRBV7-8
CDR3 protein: CASSARQGRTEAFF
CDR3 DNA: TGTGCCAGCAGCGCTCGACAGGGGAGGACTGAAGCTTTCTTT

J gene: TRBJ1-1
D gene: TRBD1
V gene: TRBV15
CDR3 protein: CATRRTGFGNTEAFF
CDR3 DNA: TGTGCCACCAGAAGGACAGGATTTGGGAACACTGAAGCTTTCTTT

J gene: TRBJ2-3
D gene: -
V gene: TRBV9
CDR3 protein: CASSARGFTDTQYF
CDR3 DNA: TGTGCCAGCAGCGCTAGGGGATTCACAGATACGCAGTATTTT

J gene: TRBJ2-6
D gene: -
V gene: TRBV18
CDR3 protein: CASSPYRAGANVLTF
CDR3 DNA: TGTGCCAGCTCACCCTACAGGGCCGGGGCCAACGTCCTGACTTTC

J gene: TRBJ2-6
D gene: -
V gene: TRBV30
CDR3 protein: CAWSVSSSGANVLTF
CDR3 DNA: TGTGCCTGGAGTGTATCGAGCTCTGGGGCCAACGTCCTGACTTTC

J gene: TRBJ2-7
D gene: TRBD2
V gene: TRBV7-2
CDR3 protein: CASSSTSGSVYEQYF
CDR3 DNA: TGTGCCAGCAGCTCTACTAGCGGGAGTGTCTACGAGCAGTACTTC

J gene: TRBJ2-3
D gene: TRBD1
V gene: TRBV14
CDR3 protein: CATKGQRNTDTQYF
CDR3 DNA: TGTGCCACCAAGGGACAGAGAAACACAGATACGCAGTATTTT

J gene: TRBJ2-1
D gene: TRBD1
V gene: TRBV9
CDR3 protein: CASSPRQGAYNEQFF
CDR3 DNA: TGTGCCAGCAGCCCCCGACAGGGGGCCTACAATGAGCAGTTCTTC

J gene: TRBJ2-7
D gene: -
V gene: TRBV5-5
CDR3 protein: CASSSSGTPSAYEQYF
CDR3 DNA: TGTGCCAGCAGCTCCTCCGGGACTCCGAGCGCCTACGAGCAGTACTTC

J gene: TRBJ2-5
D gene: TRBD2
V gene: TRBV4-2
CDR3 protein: CASSQDLSGGTQETQYF
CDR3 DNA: TGTGCCAGCAGCCAAGATCTCAGCGGGGGGACGCAAGAGACCCAGTACTTC

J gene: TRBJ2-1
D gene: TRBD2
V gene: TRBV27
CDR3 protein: CASSLSASGGVRFEQFF
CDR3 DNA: TGTGCCAGCAGTTTATCTGCTAGCGGGGGGGTCAGGTTTGAGCAGTTCTTC

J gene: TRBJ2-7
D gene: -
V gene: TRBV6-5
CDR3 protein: CASSYSRGNHEQYF
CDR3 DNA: TGTGCCAGCAGTTACTCGCGGGGTAACCACGAGCAGTACTTC

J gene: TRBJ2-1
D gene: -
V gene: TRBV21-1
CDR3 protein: CASSKDPPGDANEQFF
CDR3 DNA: TGTGCCAGCAGCAAAGACCCGCCAGGGGATGCCAATGAGCAGTTCTTC

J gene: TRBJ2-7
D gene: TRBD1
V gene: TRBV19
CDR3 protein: CASSNDRDRREQYF
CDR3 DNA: TGTGCCAGTTCTAACGACAGGGATCGGAGAGAGCAGTACTTC

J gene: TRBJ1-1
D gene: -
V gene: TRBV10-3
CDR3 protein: CAISESDSPAPEAFF
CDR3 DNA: TGTGCCATCAGTGAGTCTGACTCACCGGCCCCTGAAGCTTTCTTT

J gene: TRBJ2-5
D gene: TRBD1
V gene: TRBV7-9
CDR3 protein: CASSSGTGGRFRETQYF
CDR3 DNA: TGTGCCAGCAGCTCCGGGACAGGGGGCCGGTTTCGAGAGACCCAGTACTTC

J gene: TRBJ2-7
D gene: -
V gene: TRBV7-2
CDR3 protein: CASSLTGAGEQYF
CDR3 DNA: TGTGCCAGCAGCTTGACAGGAGCAGGCGAGCAGTACTTC

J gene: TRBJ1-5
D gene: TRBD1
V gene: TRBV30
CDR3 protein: CAWSAGQGAVQPQHF
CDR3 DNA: TGTGCCTGGAGTGCCGGACAGGGGGCGGTTCAGCCCCAGCATTTT

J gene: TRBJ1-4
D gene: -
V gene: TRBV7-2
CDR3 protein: CASSLDGTFLEKLFF
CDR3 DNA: TGTGCCAGCAGCTTAGATGGGACATTTCTCGAAAAACTGTTTTTT

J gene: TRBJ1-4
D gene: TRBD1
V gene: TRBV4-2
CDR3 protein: CASSQTPGQGGEKLFF
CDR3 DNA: TGTGCCAGCAGCCAGACCCCGGGACAGGGTGGAGAAAAACTGTTTTTT

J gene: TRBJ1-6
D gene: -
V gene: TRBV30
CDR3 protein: CAWTVGQLNSPLHF
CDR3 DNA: TGTGCCTGGACGGTTGGACAGCTTAATTCACCCCTCCACTTT

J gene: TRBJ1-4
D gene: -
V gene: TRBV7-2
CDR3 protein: CASSQAPTGLGEKLFF
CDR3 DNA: TGTGCCAGCAGCCAAGCCCCTACAGGGTTGGGTGAAAAACTGTTTTTT

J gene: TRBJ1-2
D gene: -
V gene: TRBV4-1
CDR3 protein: CASSQNVKQGDNYGYTF
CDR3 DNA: TGCGCCAGCAGCCAAAATGTTAAACAGGGAGATAACTATGGCTACACCTTC

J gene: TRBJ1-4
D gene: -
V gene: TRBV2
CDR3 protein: CASSPTYRVGEKLFF
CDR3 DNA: TGTGCCAGCAGCCCAACGTACAGGGTGGGTGAAAAACTGTTTTTT

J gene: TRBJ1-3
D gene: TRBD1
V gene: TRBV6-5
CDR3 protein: CASSPGTGVDTIYF
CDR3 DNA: TGTGCCAGCAGCCCCGGGACAGGTGTAGACACCATATATTTT

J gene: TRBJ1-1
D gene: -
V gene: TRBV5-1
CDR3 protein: CASSLEQVRGTEAFF
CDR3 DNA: TGCGCCAGCAGCTTGGAACAGGTGAGAGGCACTGAAGCTTTCTTT

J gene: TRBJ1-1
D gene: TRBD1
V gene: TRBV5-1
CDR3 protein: CASSPRTGGNTEAFF
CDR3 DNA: TGCGCCAGCAGCCCGAGAACAGGGGGGAACACTGAAGCTTTCTTT

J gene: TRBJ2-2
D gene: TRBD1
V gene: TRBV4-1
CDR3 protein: CASSLGQENTGELFF
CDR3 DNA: TGCGCCAGCAGCTTGGGACAGGAGAACACCGGGGAGCTGTTTTTT

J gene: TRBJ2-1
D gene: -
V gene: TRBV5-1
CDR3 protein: CASSLGRTVEGNEQFF
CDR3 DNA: TGCGCCAGCAGCTTGGGGCGGACAGTTGAGGGCAATGAGCAGTTCTTC

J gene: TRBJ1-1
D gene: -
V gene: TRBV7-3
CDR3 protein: CASSAGPMNTEAFF
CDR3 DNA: TGTGCCAGCAGCGCGGGACCCATGAACACTGAAGCTTTCTTT

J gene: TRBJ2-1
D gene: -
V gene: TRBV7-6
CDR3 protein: CASSLGLDREQFF
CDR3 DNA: TGTGCCAGCAGCTTAGGGCTAGACAGGGAGCAGTTCTTC

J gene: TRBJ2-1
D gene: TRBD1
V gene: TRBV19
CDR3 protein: CASWTGLDYNEQFF
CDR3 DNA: TGTGCCAGCTGGACAGGGCTGGACTACAATGAGCAGTTCTTC

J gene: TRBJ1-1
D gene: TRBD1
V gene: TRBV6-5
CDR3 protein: CASSPGQGGNTEAFF
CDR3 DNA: TGTGCCAGCAGCCCCGGACAGGGGGGAAACACTGAAGCTTTCTTT

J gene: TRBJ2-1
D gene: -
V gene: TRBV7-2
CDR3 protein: CASSLGPRERNEQFF
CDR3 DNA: TGTGCCAGCAGCTTAGGCCCGCGGGAAAGGAATGAGCAGTTCTTC

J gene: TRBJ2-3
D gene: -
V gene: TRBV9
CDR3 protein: CASSVGQDTQYF
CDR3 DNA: TGTGCCAGCAGCGTAGGTCAAGATACGCAGTATTTT

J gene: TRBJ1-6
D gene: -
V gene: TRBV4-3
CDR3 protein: CASSQDIRQYNSPLHF
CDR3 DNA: TGCGCCAGCAGCCAAGATATTCGACAGTATAATTCACCCCTCCACTTT

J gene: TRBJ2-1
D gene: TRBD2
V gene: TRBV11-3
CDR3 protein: CASSWTSGRASNEQFF
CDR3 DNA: TGTGCCAGCAGCTGGACTAGCGGGAGGGCCTCAAATGAGCAGTTCTTC

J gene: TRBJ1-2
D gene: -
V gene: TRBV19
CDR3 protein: CASSRLRDFNGYTF
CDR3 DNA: TGTGCCAGTAGCCGACTCCGGGACTTCAATGGCTACACCTTC

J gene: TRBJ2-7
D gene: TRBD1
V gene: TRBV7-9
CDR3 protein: CASSPYGTGNSYEQYF
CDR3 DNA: TGTGCCAGCAGCCCGTACGGGACAGGGAATTCCTACGAGCAGTACTTC

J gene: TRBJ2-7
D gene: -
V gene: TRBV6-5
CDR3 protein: CASSSQVYEQYF
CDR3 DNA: TGTGCCAGCAGCTCACAGGTTTACGAGCAGTACTTC

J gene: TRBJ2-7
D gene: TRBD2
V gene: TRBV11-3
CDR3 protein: CASGSGTSGATYEQYF
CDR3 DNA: TGTGCCAGCGGCTCCGGGACTAGCGGGGCTACCTACGAGCAGTACTTC

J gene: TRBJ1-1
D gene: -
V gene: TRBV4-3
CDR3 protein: CASSQSFNPGHMNTEAFF
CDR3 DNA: TGCGCCAGCAGCCAATCGTTTAATCCGGGACACATGAACACTGAAGCTTTCTTT

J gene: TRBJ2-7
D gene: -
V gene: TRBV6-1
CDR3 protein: CASSEAQGPYLSYEQYF
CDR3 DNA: TGTGCCAGCAGTGAAGCCCAGGGGCCCTACCTTTCCTACGAGCAGTACTTC

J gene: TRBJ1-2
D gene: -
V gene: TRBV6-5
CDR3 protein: CASSYSVARGYTF
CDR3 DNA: TGTGCCAGCAGTTACTCGGTGGCCCGCGGCTACACCTTC

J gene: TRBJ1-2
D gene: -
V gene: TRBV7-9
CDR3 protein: CASSPDGGYGYTF
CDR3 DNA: TGTGCCAGCAGCCCCGACGGGGGCTATGGCTACACCTTC

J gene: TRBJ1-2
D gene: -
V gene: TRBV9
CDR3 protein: CASSVIGGDGYTF
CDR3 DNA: TGTGCCAGCAGCGTAATAGGGGGAGATGGCTACACCTTC

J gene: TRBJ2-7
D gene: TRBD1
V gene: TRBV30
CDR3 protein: CAWSAWTGRNEQYF
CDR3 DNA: TGTGCCTGGAGTGCCTGGACAGGGAGAAACGAGCAGTACTTC

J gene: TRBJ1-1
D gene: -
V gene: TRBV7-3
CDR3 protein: CASSLLGGMNTEAFF
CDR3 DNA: TGTGCCAGCAGCTTATTAGGAGGGATGAACACTGAAGCTTTCTTT

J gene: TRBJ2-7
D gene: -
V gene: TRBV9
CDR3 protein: CASSPQMSKYEQYF
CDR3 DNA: TGTGCCAGCAGCCCCCAAATGTCCAAATACGAGCAGTACTTC

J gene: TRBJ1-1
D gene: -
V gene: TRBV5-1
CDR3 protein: CASSSPGGTEAFF
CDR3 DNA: TGCGCCAGCAGCTCCCCCGGGGGCACTGAAGCTTTCTTT

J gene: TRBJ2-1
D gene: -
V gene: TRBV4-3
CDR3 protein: CASSHAGNPDNEQFF
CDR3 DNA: TGCGCCAGCAGCCATGCCGGGAACCCCGACAATGAGCAGTTCTTC